One TCR beta chain is described in this entry. The junction had 10 bases not matched to a gene; V was cut back by 3 bases and J by 4 bases. From germline, CDR1 is SGHNT and CDR2 YYREEE (reference sequence). This CDR3 has 16 residues. The data stem from a study of OX40 agonist ivuxolimab in advanced cancers. Sequencing used immunoSEQ multiplex PCR; TCRdb keeps in-frame clones, though not all of them. The sample has about 100,000 clones; just over 90% are singletons. The sequence came from an adult with an advanced solid tumor such as melanoma, head and neck, liver or kidney cancer. The rearrangement links TRBV5-4 to TRBJ2-1, with 7 bases matching TRBD2. The sample consisted of CD4+ or CD8+ T cells sorted from blood, taken in a trial of the OX40 agonist ivuxolimab. CDR3 sequence: CASSSSSGLKYNEQFF. DNA of the CDR3: TGTGCCAGCAGCTCGTCTAGCGGTTTGAAGTACAATGAGCAGTTCTTC.